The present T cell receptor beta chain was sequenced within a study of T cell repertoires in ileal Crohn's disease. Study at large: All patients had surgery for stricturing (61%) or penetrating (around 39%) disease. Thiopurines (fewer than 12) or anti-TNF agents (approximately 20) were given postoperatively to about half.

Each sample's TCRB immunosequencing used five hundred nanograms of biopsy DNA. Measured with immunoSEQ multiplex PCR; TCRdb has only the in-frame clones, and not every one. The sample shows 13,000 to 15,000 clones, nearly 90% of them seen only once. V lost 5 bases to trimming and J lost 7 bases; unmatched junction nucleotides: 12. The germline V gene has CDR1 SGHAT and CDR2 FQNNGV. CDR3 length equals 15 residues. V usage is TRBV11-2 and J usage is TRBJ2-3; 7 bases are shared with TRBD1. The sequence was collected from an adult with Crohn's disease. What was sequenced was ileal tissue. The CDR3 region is CASSPRQGSRNTQYF. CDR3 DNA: TGTGCCAGCAGCCCGAGACAGGGAAGCAGGAATACGCAGTATTTT.